The rows below give T cell receptor beta chains drawn from one sample of a study of CD8 T cells in Susac syndrome. TCRdb recomputed calls from the immunoSEQ multiplex PCR reads with MiXCR, one row per CDR3 protein. This sample yields around 150,000 distinct CDR3 sequences, of which about 95% are seen a single time; over 0.09% belongs to the top ten. Sequencing was carried out using CD4+ T cells from PBMCs. Every receptor here comes from a human donor with multiple sclerosis. The CDR3 runs from the conserved cysteine through the conserved F or W. The D gene is left open where the match is weak. Size is stated for part of the rows, as once, few or many counts, or as a class when the clone is expanded.

cdr3_nt	cdr3_aa	clone_size	v_call	d_call	j_call
TGTGCCAGTCAACCAAGGCGGAACACTGAAGCTTTCTTT	CASQPRRNTEAFF	.	TRBV19	.	TRBJ1-1
TGTGCCAGCAGTTACCGCACAGGGGGAGGGGGCTACACCTTC	CASSYRTGGGGYTF	.	TRBV6-5	TRBD1	TRBJ1-2
TGCAGTGCTAGATCTGGGGGCCTCGACACTGAAGTTTTCTTT	CSARSGGLDTEVFF	.	TRBV20-1	.	TRBJ1-1
TGTGCCAGCAGCGTAGGTCCCGGGACAGGGGATTCACCCCTCCACTTT	CASSVGPGTGDSPLHF	.	TRBV9	TRBD1	TRBJ1-6
TGTGCCACCAGCCTCCAGGGGGCTTTGGGCACTGAAGCTTTCTTT	CATSLQGALGTEAFF	once	TRBV15	TRBD1	TRBJ1-1
TGCGCCAGCAGCTTGTCCGTGGGAGGGCCGAATACGCAGTATTTT	CASSLSVGGPNTQYF	.	TRBV5-1	TRBD2	TRBJ2-3
TGCAGCGTAGGACAGGCGGTAGAAGGCGAGCAGTACTTC	CSVGQAVEGEQYF	once	TRBV29-1	TRBD1	TRBJ2-7
TGTGCCAGCAGGGAGAGAGATACGCAGTATTTT	CASRERDTQYF	.	TRBV2	.	TRBJ2-3
TGTGCCAGCAGCCAGGCCGGGGGGAGCGGGAGCCAACTTGGGGCCTACGAGCAGTACTTC	CASSQAGGSGSQLGAYEQYF	.	TRBV4-2	TRBD2	TRBJ2-7
TGTGCCAGCAGTCTCCAGGCGGATGAGCAGTTCTTC	CASSLQADEQFF	.	TRBV12-3/TRBV12-4	.	TRBJ2-1
TGTGCCAGCTCAACCTTTATGAACCAAGAGACCCAGTACTTC	CASSTFMNQETQYF	.	TRBV18	.	TRBJ2-5
TGTGCCAGCTCACCACAAGGACAACTAGCCTACGAGCAGTACTTC	CASSPQGQLAYEQYF	.	TRBV18	.	TRBJ2-7
TGTGCCAGCAGCGTAGCTATATGGCCCCAGCATTTT	CASSVAIWPQHF	.	TRBV9	.	TRBJ1-5
TGCAGTGCTCCCCACAGGGTGGTGGGCTATGGCTACACCTTC	CSAPHRVVGYGYTF	.	TRBV20-1	.	TRBJ1-2
TGCAGTGCTAGAGATCAGCAAGTGAGGACAGATACGCAGTATTTT	CSARDQQVRTDTQYF	.	TRBV20-1	.	TRBJ2-3
TGCAGCGTGCGAACAGGGGTAAATGGCTACACCTTC	CSVRTGVNGYTF	.	TRBV29-1	TRBD1	TRBJ1-2
TGTGCCAGCAGCCCGCGGGGGGCCCCGTACAATGAGCAGTTCTTC	CASSPRGAPYNEQFF	.	TRBV3-1	TRBD2	TRBJ2-1
TGTGCCAGCAGGCGCCCTCAGGGTGGCGGGGAGCTGTTTTTT	CASRRPQGGGELFF	.	TRBV28	.	TRBJ2-2
TGTGCCAGCAGGTCGACAGGGGAACGGCAGCCCCAGCATTTT	CASRSTGERQPQHF	.	TRBV12-3/TRBV12-4	TRBD1	TRBJ1-5
TGTGCCAGCAGCGCGAGGACAGGCGGAAACACTGAAGCTTTCTTT	CASSARTGGNTEAFF	.	TRBV9	TRBD1	TRBJ1-1
TGCAGTGCTAGAGATTGGGCCAGATTCACAGATACGCAGTATTTT	CSARDWARFTDTQYF	.	TRBV20-1	.	TRBJ2-3
TGTGCCAGCAGCTTGGGCTCTAGCGGGAGACAGGAGACCCAGTACTTC	CASSLGSSGRQETQYF	once	TRBV11-1	TRBD2	TRBJ2-5
TGTGCCAGCAGTCCTCGTGGGGGGAAGACTGAAGCTTTCTTT	CASSPRGGKTEAFF	.	TRBV12-3/TRBV12-4	.	TRBJ1-1
TGTGCCAGCAGCGTGGGTGGGGCGGCCAAAAACATTCAGTACTTC	CASSVGGAAKNIQYF	once	TRBV7-2	.	TRBJ2-4
TGTGCCAGCAGTCTGCAGGCTAACTATGGCTACACCTTC	CASSLQANYGYTF	.	TRBV27	.	TRBJ1-2
TGCAGTGCTAGAGATCGTAGGAGGCAGGGCGGCGAGCAGTACTTC	CSARDRRRQGGEQYF	.	TRBV20-1	.	TRBJ2-7
TGTGCCAGCAGCGCCGAGGCGCAGGCAGCTGAAGCTTTCTTT	CASSAEAQAAEAFF	.	TRBV7-9	.	TRBJ1-1
TGTGCCAGCAGCGTAGGTCCAGGGTTGAACACTGAAGCTTTCTTT	CASSVGPGLNTEAFF	.	TRBV9	.	TRBJ1-1
TGTGCCAGCAGCTTTAGGACTAGCGCAACCGGGGAGCAGTACTTC	CASSFRTSATGEQYF	once	TRBV13	TRBD2	TRBJ2-7
TGTGCCAGCAGCCGTGGACAGGGACGGGGATACACCTTC	CASSRGQGRGYTF	.	TRBV3-1	TRBD1	TRBJ1-2
TGTGCCAGCAGCGACCGGCTTAAAGGCTACGAGCAGTACTTC	CASSDRLKGYEQYF	.	TRBV7-2	.	TRBJ2-7
TGCAGTGCTAGATCGGAGACTCGTCCGAATGAGCAGTTCTTC	CSARSETRPNEQFF	.	TRBV20-1	.	TRBJ2-1
TGTGCCAGCAGGGAGATGGGCGCTGGGGCCAACGTCCTGACTTTC	CASREMGAGANVLTF	.	TRBV6-2/TRBV6-3	.	TRBJ2-6
TGTGCCAGTTTCTCGGGTTCTGGGGCCAACGTCCTGACTTTC	CASFSGSGANVLTF	.	TRBV19	.	TRBJ2-6
TGTGCCAGCAGCGTGGTACCCGGGACTAGCGGGAGTAGCACCGGGGAGCTGTTTTTT	CASSVVPGTSGSSTGELFF	.	TRBV9	TRBD2	TRBJ2-2
TGTGCCAGCAGCGTAGTTGGAGATACGCAGTATTTT	CASSVVGDTQYF	few	TRBV9	.	TRBJ2-3
TGTGCCAGCAGTGAAGTGGCGAGGGGCCATGGCTACACCTTC	CASSEVARGHGYTF	.	TRBV6-1	.	TRBJ1-2
TGCGCCAGCAGCCAAGGAGATCCTAGCGGGACAGATACGCAGTATTTT	CASSQGDPSGTDTQYF	.	TRBV4-3	TRBD2	TRBJ2-3
TGTGCCAGCAGCCCCCTATCCGGGGCTAGCACAGATACGCAGTATTTT	CASSPLSGASTDTQYF	.	TRBV3-1	.	TRBJ2-3
TGTGCCAGCAGCCAGAGCGGGGGGCCTAATGAGCAGTTCTTC	CASSQSGGPNEQFF	.	TRBV3-1	TRBD2	TRBJ2-1
TGTGCCACCAGTGATCCATCCGGTTGGTCAGATACGCAGTATTTT	CATSDPSGWSDTQYF	.	TRBV24-1	.	TRBJ2-3
TGTGCCAGCAGTTACCTAATCGGACAGGGGGCGCGCTACGAGCAGTACTTC	CASSYLIGQGARYEQYF	.	TRBV28	TRBD1	TRBJ2-7
TGTGCCAGCAGCCAGGGCCATAACTATGGCTACACCTTC	CASSQGHNYGYTF	.	TRBV3-1	.	TRBJ1-2
TGCGCCAGCAGCTTGGAGGGGATAAATTCACCCCTCCACTTT	CASSLEGINSPLHF	.	TRBV5-1	.	TRBJ1-6
TGTGCCCGTAAGCGGGGAGGAGGGGAGACCCAGTACTTC	CARKRGGGETQYF	.	TRBV30	TRBD2	TRBJ2-5
TGTGCCAGCCACCTATACGGAAACTATGGCTACACCTTC	CASHLYGNYGYTF	.	TRBV28	.	TRBJ1-2
TGTGCCAGCAGTTACACGACAGGGGTCGGATACGAGCAGTACTTC	CASSYTTGVGYEQYF	.	TRBV6-5	TRBD1	TRBJ2-7
TGTGCCAGCAGTTTAGCACCAGAGACCCAGTACTTC	CASSLAPETQYF	.	TRBV7-2	.	TRBJ2-5
TGTGCCACCAGTGATCCGGGGTTTGGGACAAAGGAGCGCCCCACAGATACGCAGTATTTT	CATSDPGFGTKERPTDTQYF	.	TRBV24-1	.	TRBJ2-3